This T cell receptor (beta chain) was retrieved from a study of T cell responses to AZD1222 COVID-19 vaccine. Overall study findings and caveats: Among the donors, most were white British and more were female, and clonal diversity was possibly underestimated.

The V end was cut by 5 bases, the J end by 1 base, with 8 bases between. The germline gives CDR1 MNHNS, CDR2 SASEGT. The CDR3 spans 13 residues. Sequenced by immunoSEQ multiplex PCR; TCRdb stores in-frame clones only, minus some. The sample lists tens of thousands of clones, 80% occurring once. To note about this clone: Its antigen is not identified.

The rearrangement joins TRBV6-1 to TRBJ1-1; D remains unclear. This specimen was peripheral blood, taken on day 0 of AZD1222 vaccination. This clonotype was obtained from an adult in good health. CDR3 residues: CASSYQRNTEAFF. CDR3 sequence (DNA): TGTGCCAGCAGTTATCAGCGGAACACTGAAGCTTTCTTT.